This T cell receptor (beta chain) originates from a study of T cell changes during pregnancy in multiple sclerosis. The method was immunoSEQ multiplex PCR; TCRdb's version includes in-frame clones alone and lacks a portion of them. The top ten clones hold roughly 1.4% of a sample with around 110,000 clones, more than 85% of them seen once. Germline CDR1 SEHNR, CDR2 FQNEAQ (reference sequence). The CDR3 extends over 15 amino acids. Trimming stripped 1 base from V and 6 bases from J, with 10 bases between. The chain recombines TRBV7-9 with TRBJ1-6; tentatively, D is TRBD1 (6 bases). Sample: peripheral blood, taken in the third trimester of pregnancy. The TCR sequence derives from a female donor with multiple sclerosis, enrolled in a pregnancy study. Here the CDR3 reads CASSLGGGLNSPLHF. In DNA, the CDR3 is TGTGCCAGCAGCTTAGGGGGGGGGCTTAATTCACCCCTCCACTTT.